What follows is one T cell receptor beta chain and its context. There is no known antigen for this receptor. No base quality values were provided; no much bigger clone lies one nucleotide off. The data derive from a study of B cell selection in AIRE deficiency (dated by TCRdb to about 2019). Broadly, across the study: Researchers compared TCRbeta repertoires of sorted blood CD4+ conventional T cells and regulatory T cells in AIRE-deficient patients with those in healthy controls. The TCR-sequenced cohort comprised about five AIRE-deficient APECED patients and about five healthy control donors. The study at large found these results: About 33% of the Treg TCRbeta sequences shared among healthy donors were detected in patient Tconv cells, suggesting that Treg-biased clones are diverted into the Tconv compartment. TCRBV gene usage, CDR3 length and TCR diversity in Tconv and Treg cells from AIRE-deficient patients were found to be similar to those in cells from healthy donors. CDR3s were shorter in shared Treg sequences, reflecting a bias toward rearrangements that have few non-templated nucleotide insertions. Among approximately 3,500 shared Treg TCRbeta sequences, 31.6% were shared exclusively among healthy donors and 9% to 10% exclusively among patients, which suggests that Treg selection is less efficient in the absence of AIRE. Only TCRbeta chains were sequenced, and about a third of the Treg sequences shared among healthy donors were also detected in healthy Tconv cells, possibly owing to differing TCRalpha chains.

The immunoSEQ platform was used for TCRbeta chain sequencing. The study's processing was this. When Treg repertoires were pooled, 55,000 to 65,000 distinct TCRbeta sequences were obtained from patients and about 96,000 from healthy donors. Public Treg TCRbeta sequences were defined as those shared by two or more individuals and were then searched for in Tconv repertoires. Differences between groups were assessed by Mann-Whitney U tests with Bonferroni-Dunn correction in GraphPad Prism 7.03. TCRdb retrieved this table from immuneACCESS and kept in-frame rearrangements only. Not all clones are present; in checked studies, unresolved V genes account for under half, and no reason is known for the remainder. D and trimming come from the DNA, and the V and J calls and clone size come from that table. Here the sample has around 18,000 clones; roughly 91% occur a single time. 0.85% to 1% of the sample is in the top ten clones.

For sorting, regulatory T cells were defined as CD4+CD25hiCD127low/negative cells. Control samples were obtained from healthy donors who were not related to the patients. A FACSAria flow cytometer was used to sort the Tconv and Treg cells intended for TCRbeta sequencing. The sorted cells went into 5-ml round-bottom polystyrene tubes, and the dry cell pellets were then frozen at -80 degrees C until sequencing. This clonotype was obtained from a human donor in good health. The sample consisted of CD4+CD25+ Tregs sorted from PBMCs.

The CDR3 loop reads CSVERFSGANVLTF. The DNA sequence is as follows: TGCAGCGTTGAGAGGTTCTCTGGGGCCAACGTCCTGACTTTC. The chain is made from TRBV29-1 and TRBJ2-6, with the D gene call left open. V lost 3 bases and J lost 0 bases; the stretch between them is 6 bases long. The germline V gene provides CDR1 SQVTM and CDR2 ANQGSEA. Spanning cysteine to phenylalanine, the CDR3 consists of 14 amino acids. Left in the record is the CDR3 DNA by itself, 42 bases read in frame from the first base.